The clone carrying this T cell receptor (beta chain) was seen repeatedly, ten times or more. Its matching antigen is unknown. The germline gives CDR1 DFQATT, CDR2 SNEGSKA (reference sequence). CDR3 length: 13 residues. The V and J ends lost 5 bases and 5 bases respectively, with 15 bases between them. The data originate from a study of neurological immune-mediated disorders. Whenever a sequencing run was performed, it yielded over 170 million TCR-beta sequences from 15-18 subjects. TCRdb reprocessed the 5' RACE reads with MiXCR, giving one entry per CDR3 protein. The sample yields tens of thousands of distinct CDR3 sequences, over 3.5% seen once. The study's findings and limits: With the multiple sclerosis repertoire cluster, neither clinical nor MRI features showed any association. No CDR3 amino acid sequences were shared by expanded clones across subjects, suggesting private repertoires in all groups.

The cell input for sorted libraries was 1 million, and those cells were CD4+ or CD8+ T cells. This chain uses TRBV20-1 with TRBJ1-1; D is ambiguous. The clonotype comes from a woman aged 40 to 49 with multiple sclerosis. The sample was CD4+ T cells from blood. CDR3 DNA: TGCAGTGCTGTTCTCCCAAGAGGTACTGAAGCTTTCTTT. It specifies CSAVLPRGTEAFF.